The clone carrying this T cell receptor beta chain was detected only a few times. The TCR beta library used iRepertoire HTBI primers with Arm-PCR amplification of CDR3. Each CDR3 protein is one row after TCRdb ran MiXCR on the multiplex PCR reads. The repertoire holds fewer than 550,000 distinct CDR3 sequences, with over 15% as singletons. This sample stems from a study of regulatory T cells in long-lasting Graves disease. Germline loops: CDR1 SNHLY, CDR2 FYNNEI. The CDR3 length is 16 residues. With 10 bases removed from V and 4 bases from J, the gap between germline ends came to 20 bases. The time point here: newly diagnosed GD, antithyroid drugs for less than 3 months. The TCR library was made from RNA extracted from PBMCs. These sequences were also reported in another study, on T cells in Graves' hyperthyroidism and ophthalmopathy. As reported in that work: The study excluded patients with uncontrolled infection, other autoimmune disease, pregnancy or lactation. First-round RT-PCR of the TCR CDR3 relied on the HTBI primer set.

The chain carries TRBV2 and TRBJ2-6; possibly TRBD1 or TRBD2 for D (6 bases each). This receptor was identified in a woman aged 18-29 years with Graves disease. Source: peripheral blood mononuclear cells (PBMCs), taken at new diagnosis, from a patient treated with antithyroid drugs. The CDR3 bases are TGTGCCACACGGGGGCAGGGGTCCCCGGGGGCCAACGTCCTGACTTTC. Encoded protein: CATRGQGSPGANVLTF.